Each of the 11 T cell receptor beta chains below was sequenced from the same sample in a study of cytomegalovirus exposure and HLA in healthy donors. This PCR relied on a set of 60 Vbeta primers and 13 Jbeta primers. Profiling relied on immunoSEQ multiplex PCR, and the TCRdb table lists in-frame clones only, not all of them. Reported are about 130,000 clones; the ten largest clones contain roughly 2%. Sequences were obtained from PBMCs. The receptors originated from a woman aged 55-69 years in good health and CMV-seronegative.

The chain has TRBV28 and TRBJ2-7; tentative D call: TRBD1 (6 bases). CDR1 MDHEN and CDR2 SYDVKM come from the germline V gene. Trimming stripped 3 bases from V and 3 bases from J, with 12 bases between. The CDR3 totals 14 residues. The CDR3 sequence is CASSLPRGHYEQYF. CDR3 DNA: TGTGCCAGCAGTTTGCCCAGGGGACACTACGAGCAGTACTTC.

The J gene is TRBJ2-7, the V gene TRBV27, with D hard to call. The germline gives CDR1 MNHEY, CDR2 SMNVEV (reference sequence). The CDR3 covers 13 residues. Trimming stripped 3 bases from V and 1 base from J, with 7 bases between. The DNA of the CDR3 is TGTGCCAGCAGTTTGCGGCAGTCCTACGAGCAGTACTTC. Translation: CASSLRQSYEQYF.

The V gene is TRBV4-2, the J gene TRBJ2-7; TRBD2 matches 8 bases. The junction had 4 bases not matched to a gene; V was cut back by 0 bases and J by 0 bases. Per germline, CDR1 LGHNA and CDR2 YNFKEQ. The CDR3 loop spans 16 amino acids. The CDR3 nucleotides read TGTGCCAGCAGCCAAGAGACTAGCGCTTACTCCTACGAGCAGTACTTC. Protein sequence: CASSQETSAYSYEQYF.

This rearrangement joins TRBV6-1 to TRBJ2-2; unclear D gene. This CDR3 has 14 residues. V was cut by 4 bases and J by 3 bases, with 9 bases left in between. Germline assignment: CDR1 MNHNS and CDR2 SASEGT. The CDR3 spells CASSVSLHTGELFF. CDR3 coding DNA: TGTGCCAGCAGTGTCTCACTTCACACCGGGGAGCTGTTTTTT.

The CDR3: CATSRDTNYGYTF. The CDR3 DNA is TGTGCCACCAGCAGAGATACTAACTATGGCTACACCTTC. The V gene is TRBV15, the J gene TRBJ1-2; D not resolved. The CDR3 runs 13 residues. Trimming stripped 0 bases from V and 0 bases from J, with 2 bases between. Germline CDR1 is LNHNV and CDR2 is YYDKDF (reference sequence).

The CDR3 DNA sequence: TGCGCCAGCAGCACCACCGGGACTAGCGGGAGGGCCGCGGTCTACGAGCAGTACTTC. Its protein is CASSTTGTSGRAAVYEQYF. This rearrangement joins TRBV5-1 to TRBJ2-7; TRBD2 matches 16 bases. V trimming: 4 bases; J trimming: 3 bases; junction bases outside the gene matches: 13. The CDR3 spans 19 residues. The germline V gene encodes CDR1 SGHRS and CDR2 YFSETQ.

CDR3 protein: CASSGTGRNTIYF. DNA of the CDR3: TGTGCCAGCAGCGGGACAGGGCGAAACACCATATATTTT. V gene TRBV2 combines with J gene TRBJ1-3, with 9 bases aligning to TRBD1. Germline trimming cut 6 bases from V and 5 bases from J; bases unmatched to any gene: 2. Per the germline V gene, CDR1 is SNHLY and CDR2 is FYNNEI. The CDR3 runs 13 residues.

V usage is TRBV6-5 and J usage is TRBJ1-4; tentatively, D is TRBD1 (6 bases). Trimming shortened V by 7 bases and J by 2 bases, and 14 bases separated the two germline ends. CDR3 size: 15 residues. CDR1 is MNHEY and CDR2 is SVGAGI in the germline V gene. The CDR3, as DNA: TGTGCCAGCAAAGAAACAGGGTCCACTAATGAAAAACTGTTTTTT. It codes for CASKETGSTNEKLFF.

V usage is TRBV5-1 and J usage is TRBJ1-5; the match to TRBD1 covers 9 bases. The germline V gene has CDR1 SGHRS and CDR2 YFSETQ. There are 18 residues in the CDR3. The junction had 16 bases not matched to a gene; V was cut back by 8 bases and J by 1 base. The CDR3 DNA reads as TGCGCCAGGCCCTTCACACAGGGGGCTAAGTTAAGCAATCAGCCCCAGCATTTT. Translated: CARPFTQGAKLSNQPQHF. The complete variable domain, with remaining parts taken from reference TRBV5-1 and TRBJ1-5, reads KAGVTQTPRYLIKTRGQQVTLSCSPISGHRSVSWYQQTPGQGLQFLFEYFSETQRNKGNFPGRFSGRQFSNSRSEMNVSTLELGDSALYLCARPFTQGAKLSNQPQHFGDGTRLSIL.

The chain joins TRBV5-1 to TRBJ2-1; 9 nucleotides align to TRBD2. CDR3 length: 21 amino acids. CDR1 is SGHRS, CDR2 YFSETQ, per germline. V lost 0 bases and J lost 3; bases outside the gene matches: 19. CDR3 sequence (DNA): TGCGCCAGCAGCTTGGGGGGGTTTTCTACCGTAGCGGGAGATGTCTACAATGAGCAGTTCTTC. It codes for CASSLGGFSTVAGDVYNEQFF.

CDR3: CASSASDRDGSPLHF. The DNA of the CDR3 is TGTGCCAGCAGTGCCTCGGACAGGGATGGGTCACCCCTCCACTTT. The V gene is TRBV27, the J gene TRBJ1-6; the match to TRBD1 covers 8 bases. Unmatched junction bases numbered 10, after V lost 5 bases and J lost 10 bases. The CDR3 length is 15 residues. CDR1 and CDR2 (germline): MNHEY, SMNVEV (reference sequence).